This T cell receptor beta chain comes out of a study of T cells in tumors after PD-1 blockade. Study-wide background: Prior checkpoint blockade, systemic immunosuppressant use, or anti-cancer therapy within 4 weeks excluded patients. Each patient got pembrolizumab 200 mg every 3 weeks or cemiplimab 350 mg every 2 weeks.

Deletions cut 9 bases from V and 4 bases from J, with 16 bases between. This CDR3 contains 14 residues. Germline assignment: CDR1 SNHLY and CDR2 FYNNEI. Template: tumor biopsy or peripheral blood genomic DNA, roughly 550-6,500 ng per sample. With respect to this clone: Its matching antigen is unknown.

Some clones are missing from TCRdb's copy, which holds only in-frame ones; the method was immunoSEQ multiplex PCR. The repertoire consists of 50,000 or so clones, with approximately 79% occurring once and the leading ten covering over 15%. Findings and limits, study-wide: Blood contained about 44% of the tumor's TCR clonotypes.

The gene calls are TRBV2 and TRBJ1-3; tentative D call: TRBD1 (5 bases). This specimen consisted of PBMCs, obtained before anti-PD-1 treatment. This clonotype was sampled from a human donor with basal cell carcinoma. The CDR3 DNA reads TGTGCCAGTCTTATGGGGGGATTCGGAAACACCATATATTTT. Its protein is CASLMGGFGNTIYF.